Each of the 4 T cell receptor beta chains below was sequenced from the same sample in a study of T cells in tuberculosis. Data came from immunoSEQ multiplex PCR; TCRdb stores just in-frame clones and leaves some out. The sample consists of tens of thousands of clones, about 93% of them appearing once. Input material: PBMCs. These receptors were taken from a donor between 10 and 35 years old with latent tuberculosis or without tuberculosis infection.

This chain connects TRBV7-2 to TRBJ2-1; 14 bases agree with TRBD2. CDR1 and CDR2 (germline): SGHTA, FQGNSA. V gave up 5 bases and J gave up 4 bases; unmatched junction bases: 7. This CDR3 has 17 residues. CDR3 loop: CASSVRLAGGHYNEQFF. The CDR3, as DNA: TGTGCCAGCAGCGTTAGACTAGCGGGGGGGCATTACAATGAGCAGTTCTTC.

This CDR3 reads CASSFLNPGQINTEAFF. CDR3 in DNA: TGCGCCAGCAGCTTTCTAAACCCGGGACAGATTAACACTGAAGCTTTCTTT. The chain has TRBV5-1 and TRBJ1-1, with 7 bases aligning to TRBD1. The germline V gene has CDR1 SGHRS and CDR2 YFSETQ. CDR3 length: 17 residues. V gave up 2 bases and J gave up 2 bases; unmatched junction bases: 12.

The chain is built from TRBV5-4 and TRBJ2-1; D possibly corresponds to TRBD2 (6 bases). CDR3 length equals 15 residues. V lost 0 bases and J 2 bases, leaving 9 bases between the germline ends. Germline assignment: CDR1 SGHNT and CDR2 YYREEE (reference sequence). CDR3 nucleotides: TGTGCCAGCAGCTTGGGGCAGCGGGCCTACAATGAGCAGTTCTTC. Translation gives CASSLGQRAYNEQFF. Supplemented by reference TRBV5-4 and TRBJ2-1, the full variable domain reads ETGVTQSPTHLIKTRGQQVTLRCSSQSGHNTVSWYQQALGQGPQFIFQYYREEENGRGNFPPRFSGLQFPNYSSELNVNALELDDSALYLCASSLGQRAYNEQFFGPGTRLTVL.

The chain carries TRBV4-1 and TRBJ1-6; no clear D. Germline loops: CDR1 MGHRA, CDR2 YSYEKL. This CDR3 contains 17 residues. Trimming took off 0 bases at V and 7 bases at J, with 16 bases between the two ends. CDR3 sequence: CASSQDHGPAGNSPLHF. The CDR3 DNA is TGCGCCAGCAGCCAAGATCACGGCCCGGCGGGGAATTCACCCCTCCACTTT.